This T cell receptor beta chain was observed in a study of blood T cell repertoires in COVID-19. Study information: Samples of COVID-19 (acute and convalescent) were obtained from the United States, Italy and Spain. PBMCs, B-cell-depleted T cells, or T cells were the source of the cDNA or gDNA that made up the material.

Across about two dozen US areas, participants ranged in age from about 18 to 100 years. Data came from immunoSEQ multiplex PCR; TCRdb stores just in-frame clones and leaves some out. The sample records about 210,000 clones, 75% to 85% being singletons. V gave up 3 bases and J gave up 4 bases; unmatched junction bases: 1. Germline V gives CDR1 SGHTA, CDR2 FQGTGA. CDR3 length: 14 amino acids. The sequence derives from a man aged 25-45 years with acute COVID-19. This chain uses TRBV7-3 with TRBJ2-2; 8 bases match TRBD1. The sequenced material came from PBMCs or T cells enriched from blood (not recorded which). CDR3: CASSLDRATGELFF. CDR3 DNA sequence: TGTGCCAGCAGCTTGGACAGGGCCACCGGGGAGCTGTTTTTT.